These 18 T cell receptor beta chains share one sample of origin, sequenced in a study of blood T cell repertoires in COVID-19. Produced via immunoSEQ multiplex PCR; TCRdb's table is partial and in-frame only. The sample records about 150,000 clones, under 85% being singletons. The sample was peripheral blood. These receptors originate from a man between 65 and 80 years old who had recovered from COVID-19.

The V gene is TRBV19, the J gene TRBJ1-2; 7 positions agree with TRBD1. V dropped 8 bases and J dropped 4; count of bases not matched to a gene: 10. This CDR3 spans 14 amino acids. Germline assignment: CDR1 LNHDA and CDR2 SQIVND (reference sequence). CDR3 coding DNA: TGTGCCAGTTTTAATACAGGGGTTTCCTATGGCTACACCTTC. It is translated as CASFNTGVSYGYTF.

The CDR3 spells CASSRGQANNYGYTF. The CDR3 DNA sequence: TGCGCCAGCAGCCGTGGACAGGCGAATAACTATGGCTACACCTTC. The chain couples TRBV5-1 to TRBJ1-2; TRBD1 matches at 7 bases. Looked up from germline, CDR1 is SGHRS and CDR2 is YFSETQ. J gave up 1 base and V 4 bases, and 7 bases lay outside the gene matches. This CDR3 is built from 15 residues.

The chain links TRBV5-5 to TRBJ2-7; D possibly corresponds to TRBD1 (5 bases). With 0 bases removed from V and 0 bases from J, the gap between germline ends came to 16 bases. This CDR3 has 17 amino acids. The germline V gene has CDR1 SGHKS and CDR2 YYEKEE (reference sequence). DNA for the CDR3: TGTGCCAGCAGCTTGGTTATAGGGGCCTCTAGCTCCTACGAGCAGTACTTC. It codes for CASSLVIGASSSYEQYF. The full variable domain, completed using reference TRBV5-5 and TRBJ2-7, is DAGVTQSPTHLIKTRGQQVTLRCSPISGHKSVSWYQQVLGQGPQFIFQYYEKEERGRGNFPDRFSARQFPNYSSELNVNALLLGDSALYLCASSLVIGASSSYEQYFGPGTRLTVT.

This chain uses TRBV9 with TRBJ2-7, with 7 bases that match TRBD1. V lost 4 bases to trimming and J lost 3 bases; unmatched junction nucleotides: 10. CDR3 length: 15 amino acids. From germline, CDR1 is SGDLS and CDR2 YYNGEE. The CDR3 DNA sequence: TGTGCCAGCAGCTCCACTGGGACAGCGAGCTACGAGCAGTACTTC. This codes for CASSSTGTASYEQYF.

V is TRBV6-2 or TRBV6-3 and J is TRBJ1-2, with D tentatively TRBD1 (6 bases). With 6 bases removed from V and 4 bases from J, the gap between germline ends came to 12 bases. CDR1 MNHEY and CDR2 SVGEGT come from the germline V gene. The CDR3 loop spans 13 amino acids. The CDR3 reads CASSETGLYGYTF. The CDR3 DNA reads as TGTGCCAGCAGCGAAACAGGGCTCTATGGCTACACCTTC.

This rearrangement joins TRBV5-1 to TRBJ2-5; 7 bases are shared with TRBD1. CDR3 length: 13 residues. Germline V gives CDR1 SGHRS, CDR2 YFSETQ. Germline trimming cut 2 bases from V and 5 bases from J; bases unmatched to any gene: 3. DNA of the CDR3: TGCGCCAGCAGCTTCCGACAGGGTGAGACCCAGTACTTC. Translated, it gives CASSFRQGETQYF. The full variable domain, completed using reference TRBV5-1 and TRBJ2-5, is KAGVTQTPRYLIKTRGQQVTLSCSPISGHRSVSWYQQTPGQGLQFLFEYFSETQRNKGNFPGRFSGRQFSNSRSEMNVSTLELGDSALYLCASSFRQGETQYFGPGTRLLVL.

The chain links TRBV5-6 to TRBJ2-2, with D uncertain. Trimming took off 0 bases at V and 1 base at J, with 13 bases between the two ends. The CDR3 contains 17 residues. Germline assignment: CDR1 SGHDT and CDR2 YYEEEE. CDR3 coding DNA: TGTGCCAGCAGCTTGGACAGAAGTGCGAGGAACACCGGGGAGCTGTTTTTT. This translates into CASSLDRSARNTGELFF.

The chain joins TRBV5-1 to TRBJ2-3; no definite D call. Germline CDR1 reads SGHRS; CDR2 reads YFSETQ. V lost 4 bases, J lost 0 bases, and 9 bases lay in between. This CDR3 has 14 residues. The CDR3 bases are TGCGCCAGCAGCCCCTTTACTAGCACAGATACGCAGTATTTT. Its translation: CASSPFTSTDTQYF.

This clone was found once. The CDR3 region has the DNA TGTGCCAGCAGTTTACCAGGTCAGCCCCAGCATTTT. Translation: CASSLPGQPQHF. V is TRBV27 and J is TRBJ1-5, with D uncertain. Germline V gene sequence: CDR1 MNHEY, CDR2 SMNVEV (reference sequence). The CDR3 runs 12 residues. The V end lost 2 bases, the J end lost 6 bases, and 5 bases lay between the germline ends.

This sequence joins TRBV5-1 and TRBJ2-6, with 7 positions matching TRBD1. CDR1 is SGHRS, CDR2 YFSETQ, per germline. Losses at the gene ends were 4 bases for V and 1 base for J; bases not matched to a gene: 5. The CDR3 totals 16 residues. In DNA, the CDR3 is TGCGCCAGCAGCACCATGACAGGGTCTGGGGCCAACGTCCTGACTTTC. Its translation: CASSTMTGSGANVLTF.

The V call is TRBV6-5, the J call TRBJ1-2, with D possibly matching TRBD1 (6 bases). The V gene lost 1 base and the J gene lost 3 bases, with 9 bases spanning the gap. The CDR3 runs 14 residues. Germline-derived CDR1 and CDR2 are MNHEY and SVGAGI. As DNA, the CDR3 is TGTGCCAGCAGTTACTATCCAGGGGACTATGGCTACACCTTC. Translated: CASSYYPGDYGYTF.

This clone was detected only once. The genes are TRBV16 and TRBJ2-1; the match to TRBD1 covers 10 bases. Germline CDR1 reads KGHSY; CDR2 reads FQNENV. After removal of 4 bases from V and 12 bases from J, the junction contained 9 bases not matched to a gene. The CDR3 is made up of 14 amino acids. The CDR3 DNA reads as TGTGCCAGCAGCCCCGACTCCGGACAGGGGGGGCAGTTCTTC. Its translation: CASSPDSGQGGQFF.

This CDR3 reads CASSLTGVQETQYF. The CDR3 DNA is TGTGCCAGCAGCTTAACAGGAGTCCAAGAGACCCAGTACTTC. The V gene is TRBV5-6, the J gene TRBJ2-5, with D perhaps TRBD1 (5 bases). The V gene lost 2 bases and the J gene lost 1 base, with 9 bases spanning the gap. CDR1 is SGHDT and CDR2 is YYEEEE in the germline V gene. CDR3 length equals 14 residues. The full variable domain, with the rest looked up from reference TRBV5-6 and TRBJ2-5, is DAGVTQSPTHLIKTRGQQVTLRCSPKSGHDTVSWYQQALGQGPQFIFQYYEEEERQRGNFPDRFSGHQFPNYSSELNVNALLLGDSALYLCASSLTGVQETQYFGPGTRLLVL.

The chain combines TRBV3-1 (or the pseudogene TRBV3-2) with TRBJ1-1; D gene unclear. The ends were cut back, 2 bases at V and 1 base at J, with 8 bases in the middle. CDR1 LGHDT and CDR2 YNNKEL come from the germline V gene (reference sequence). This CDR3 spans 14 amino acids. For the CDR3, the DNA is TGTGCCAGCAGCCAATCGGTTAGGAACACTGAAGCTTTCTTT. This encodes CASSQSVRNTEAFF.

The chain joins TRBV14 to TRBJ1-6; D unclear. Trimming shortened V by 0 bases and J by 8 bases, and 11 bases separated the two germline ends. Germline loops: CDR1 SGHDN, CDR2 FVKESK. The CDR3 covers 15 residues. The CDR3 DNA reads as TGTGCCAGCAGCCAAGACGGAAGCGTTCATTCACCCCTCCACTTT. This codes for CASSQDGSVHSPLHF.

A word on this clone: The junction departs from germline at one end; a sequencing error may be responsible. The genes are TRBV6-4 and TRBJ1-1; possibly TRBD1 for D (5 bases). Germline CDR1 and CDR2: MRHNA and SNTAGT. The CDR3 totals 14 residues. The CDR3 region is CASRGGGPGTEAFF. As DNA, the CDR3 is TGTGCCAGCAGGGGGGGAGGGCCTGGCACTGAGGCTTTCTTT.

The CDR3 protein is CASSPLGQGLNPQHF. The CDR3 DNA sequence: TGTGCCAGCAGCCCACTCGGACAGGGTTTAAATCCCCAGCATTTT. The V gene is TRBV7-9, the J gene TRBJ1-5, with 8 bases matching TRBD1. V trimming: 5 bases; J trimming: 10 bases; junction bases outside the gene matches: 13. This CDR3 contains 15 residues. Germline V gene sequence: CDR1 SEHNR, CDR2 FQNEAQ (reference sequence).

The genes are TRBV6-1 and TRBJ2-7; D gene unclear. Trimming left V 2 bases short and J 0 bases short, with 8 bases between. The germline gives CDR1 MNHNS, CDR2 SASEGT. This CDR3 contains 14 residues. The CDR3 reads CASSETVSSYEQYF. The DNA of the CDR3 is TGTGCCAGCAGTGAAACCGTCAGCTCCTACGAGCAGTACTTC.